This T cell receptor beta chain derives from a study of Ad26.COV2.S vaccination and SARS-CoV-2 variants (dated by TCRdb to the early 2020s). About the study as a whole: Donors in the vaccine arm were drawn from COV1001, a multicentre, randomized, double-blind, placebo-controlled phase I-IIa trial testing Ad26.COV2.S in healthy adults. Sequencing of the TCRbeta repertoire served to evaluate the specificity and breadth of SARS-CoV-2-reactive T cell receptors following Ad26.COV2.S vaccination. Trial participants were randomized into five groups of five, in which low-dose or high-dose Ad26.COV2.S was given once or twice, or placebo was given on both occasions. A total of approximately 30 samples were included in the TCR-sequenced set, comprising around 20 Ad26.COV2.S vaccine recipients, 5 placebo recipients and 8 SARS-CoV-2 convalescent individuals. Blinding of investigators to trial group allocation was maintained during experiments and outcome assessment. Ad26.COV2.S was given intramuscularly at 5x10^10 or 1x10^11 viral particles, as a single shot or as two shots 56 days apart.

The immunoSEQ Assay was used to sequence TCRbeta CDR3 regions. After extraction, genomic DNA underwent amplification by bias-controlled multiplex PCR, followed by high-throughput sequencing. Turning to the authors' computational methods: To quantify the absolute abundance of each unique TCRbeta CDR3 region, sequences were collapsed and filtered. T cell fraction was estimated by normalizing TCRbeta template counts to usable DNA, which was measured by amplifying reference genes present in all nucleated cells. Repertoire TCRs were annotated as SARS-CoV-2-specific when V gene, CDR3 amino acid sequence and J gene were exactly matched to a known reactive TCR set. The reference SARS-CoV-2 TCR set was obtained from MIRA and was filtered for enrichment in COVID-19-positive ImmuneCODE repertoires, whereby public or cross-reactive TCRs were removed. Based on the MIRA antigens, annotated TCRs were further analysed at the level of specific ORF or position within ORF. Breadth was defined as annotated unique rearrangements over total unique productive rearrangements; depth was the summed frequency of those rearrangements. Two-sided Wilcoxon rank-sum tests were applied when comparing TCR breadth between groups. TCRdb's version of the immuneACCESS table is confined to in-frame rearrangements and falls short of the full clone set. An unresolved V gene accounts for under half of the shortfall where checked; the remainder is of unknown origin. The DNA was the basis for D and trimming; V, J and clone size are from that table. The sample table contains about 370,000 clones; only one count was recorded for about 91% of them. The ten largest account for about 2% of the sample.

The treatment or condition label, as the study defines it: approximately 18 received Ad26.COV2.S at low or high dose, single or two shots; about 5 received placebo; per-sample allocation not given. For vaccine and placebo recipients, the sequenced repertoires came from samples collected on day 63 after the first injection. In Cohort 1b, fewer than 30 adults aged 18-55 years were enrolled at a single site in Boston, USA, between 29 July and 7 August 2020. As a vaccine, Ad26.COV2.S was a replication-incompetent adenovirus type 26 vector that expressed a prefusion-stabilized SARS-CoV-2 spike protein derived from the original Wuhan strain. Broad study findings and their caveats: After vaccination, substantial breadth of spike-specific CD8+ and CD4+ T cell responses was reported. Vaccine and placebo recipients had comparable non-spike TCR breadth, which fits with the vaccine containing only spike. The authors noted that total T cell responses may have been underestimated by the TCR breadth and depth analyses. Comparing responses between vaccine doses or regimens was not something the study was powered to do. Compared with placebo recipients, Ad26.COV2.S recipients showed higher spike-specific TCR breadth (P = 0.0014).

A note on this clone: What antigen it recognizes has not been identified. Per-base qualities were not stored, and no clone one base away is much larger.

Trimming costs V 0 bases and J 3 bases, and their ends lie 15 bases apart. Its CDR3 holds 16 amino acids, cysteine through phenylalanine. Only CDR3 DNA remains: 48 bases, in frame from the first base. From the germline V gene, CDR1 is MDHEN and CDR2 is SYDVKM. The sequence was collected from a person aged 18 to 59 who received the Ad26.COV2.S COVID-19 vaccine or a placebo. This chain joins TRBV28 to TRBJ2-7; the D gene identity is not certain. The sequencing here drew on peripheral blood, taken in a trial of Ad26.COV2.S vaccine versus placebo. The sequenced DNA: TGTGCCAGCAGTTTATGGGTCCCAGGCCTAAGCTACGAGCAGTACTTC. Translated, it reads CASSLWVPGLSYEQYF.